Here is one TCR beta chain with its context. Its antigen is undetermined. The data were obtained in a study of CD4 T cells in relation to SARS-CoV-2 and coronaviruses. For the study at large: No peptide or an HIV-1 Nef peptide pool served as negative control.

The unexposed donors gave CD4+ T cells in 2011-2018, prior to COVID-19. CD4+ T cells were isolated from the cells after 10 days of culture. Cells permitting, SARS-CoV-2 S/N and four cold-coronavirus spikes were tested on unexposed-donor CD4+ T cells. The CDR3 length is 18 residues. Trimming removed 0 bases from V and 8 bases from J; junction bases left unmatched: 17. Germline CDR1 reads LGHDT; CDR2 reads YNNKEL (reference sequence). The protocol was immunoSEQ multiplex PCR, while the TCRdb copy is restricted to in-frame clones and leaves out a portion. The sample includes almost 20,000 clones, roughly four fifths of them seen just once.

The sample comprised CD4+ T cells from PBMCs, cultured in vitro. The rearrangement links TRBV3-1 (or the pseudogene TRBV3-2) to TRBJ1-2; 8 positions agree with TRBD1. The clonotype was recovered from a human donor in good health. The CDR3 DNA sequence: TGTGCCAGCAGCCAAGATCCCCCAGGCATGTGGACAGGGAACGGCTACACCTTC. It specifies CASSQDPPGMWTGNGYTF.